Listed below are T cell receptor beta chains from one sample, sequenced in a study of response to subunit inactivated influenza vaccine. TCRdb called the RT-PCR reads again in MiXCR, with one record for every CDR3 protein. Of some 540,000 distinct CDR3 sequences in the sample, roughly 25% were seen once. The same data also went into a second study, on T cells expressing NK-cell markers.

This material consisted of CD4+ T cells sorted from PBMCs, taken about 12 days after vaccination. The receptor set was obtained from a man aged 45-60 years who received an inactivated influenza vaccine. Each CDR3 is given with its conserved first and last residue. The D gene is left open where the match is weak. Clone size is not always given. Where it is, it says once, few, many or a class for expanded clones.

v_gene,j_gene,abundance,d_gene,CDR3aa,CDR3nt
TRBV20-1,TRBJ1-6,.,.,CSARDRQGSSPLHF,TGCAGTGCTAGAGATCGGCAGGGGTCTTCACCCCTCCACTTT
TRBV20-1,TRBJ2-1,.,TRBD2,CSARPGTSANNEQFF,TGCAGTGCCAGACCCGGGACTAGCGCCAACAATGAGCAGTTCTTC
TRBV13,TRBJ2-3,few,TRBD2,CASSLAGLAGVDTQYF,TGTGCCAGCAGCTTAGCGGGACTAGCGGGAGTGGATACGCAGTATTTT
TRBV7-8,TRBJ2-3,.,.,CASSLLLVDTQYF,TGTGCCAGCAGCTTGCTACTAGTGGATACGCAGTATTTT
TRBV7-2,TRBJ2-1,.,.,CASNLGRGAYNEQFF,TGTGCCAGCAACCTAGGACGGGGAGCCTACAATGAGCAGTTCTTC
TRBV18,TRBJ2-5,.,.,CASSRGTPQETQYF,TGTGCCAGCTCACGGGGGACACCACAAGAGACCCAGTACTTC
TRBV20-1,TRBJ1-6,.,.,CSAREVGSNNSPLHF,TGCAGTGCTAGAGAAGTAGGGAGTAATAATTCACCCCTCCACTTT
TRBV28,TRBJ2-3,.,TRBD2,CASSLLAGRADTQYF,TGTGCCAGCAGTTTATTAGCGGGAAGGGCAGATACGCAGTATTTT
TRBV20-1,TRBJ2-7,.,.,CSARQAHEQYF,TGCAGTGCTCGACAAGCTCACGAGCAGTACTTC
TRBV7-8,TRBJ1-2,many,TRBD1,CASSLGQGVYGYTF,TGTGCCAGCAGCTTGGGACAGGGAGTCTATGGCTACACCTTC
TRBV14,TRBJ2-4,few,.,CASSQGRKNIQYF,TGTGCCAGCAGCCAAGGACGGAAAAACATTCAGTACTTC
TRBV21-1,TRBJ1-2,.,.,CASSKTPGTDTTNYGYTF,TGTGCCAGCAGCAAAACCCCGGGGACGGACACTACTAACTATGGCTACACCTTC
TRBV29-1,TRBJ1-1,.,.,CSVEVQVNTEAFF,TGCAGCGTTGAGGTACAGGTGAACACTGAAGCTTTCTTT
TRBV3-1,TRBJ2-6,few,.,CASSQGTGVTHGANVLTF,TGTGCCAGCAGCCAAGGGACGGGGGTGACTCATGGGGCCAACGTCCTGACTTTC